This T cell receptor beta chain was obtained from a study of T cell responses to AZD1222 COVID-19 vaccine (dated by TCRdb to 2020 to 2023). Concerning the study at large: Because spike-specific TCR depth and breadth did not differ between the two schedules, AZD1222 recipients who got a second dose at roughly 4 weeks were pooled with those who got a second dose at roughly 12 weeks. TCR sequencing covered over 230 trial participants: around 210 given two doses of AZD1222 and 26 given two doses of MenACWY control vaccine. Enrollment into the trials was organized by age into subgroups of 18-55, 56-69 and 70-plus years, and those subgroups contained roughly 140, 27 and 60 TCR-sequenced participants, respectively.

The paper's findings and limits, for the study overall: Because no samples from the day 14 peak response were available, repertoires could be characterized only after the peak T cell response. Reportedly, almost half of the unique spike-specific TCRs recognized epitopes lying outside the regions that are mutated in the B.1.351 and B.1.1.7 variants. After two AZD1222 doses, both the breadth and the depth of spike-specific TCRs were significantly higher than at day 0 and than in MenACWY recipients. Vaccine-associated CD4 TCRs spanned the whole spike protein, with dominant responses in regions 160-218 and 743-854. Conclusions about previously exposed vaccinees are limited, since just 6 or 7 AZD1222 recipients were seropositive for SARS-CoV-2 at baseline. Participants were mostly white British, with more females than males. The authors suggested clonal diversity may have been underestimated. In the small 56-69-year group, the increase in depth fell short of significance, most likely because of low power.

Remarks on this clone: Its specific antigen is unknown. Base qualities were left out, and no much larger clone turns up one base away.

Inclusive of the bounding cysteine and phenylalanine, the CDR3 is 15 residues long. CDR3 DNA only is kept here, 45 bases in frame from base 1. Trimming accounts for 0 bases at V and 8 bases at J, while the number of junction bases matched to no gene is 4. The germline V gene (reference sequence) yields WNHNN for CDR1 and SYGVQD for CDR2. The CDR3 regions of human TCRbeta chains were subjected to immunosequencing. On the authors' methods: Repertoire TCRs were matched against a reference library of SARS-CoV-2-specific TCRs generated with the MIRA antigen-specificity platform. Breadth was defined as the fraction of unique TCRs that were SARS-CoV-2-associated. Depth was defined as the fraction of total T cells that were SARS-CoV-2-associated. Using the MIRA data, each spike-specific TCR was assigned both to the spike region to which the TCR was reactive and to a CD4 or CD8 class. Log10-transformed breadth and depth values were compared by one-way ANOVA with Sidak's multiple comparisons tests. TCRdb provides this immuneACCESS table in a form limited to in-frame rearrangements. Some clones are lacking; in checked studies, under half of them reflect an unresolved V gene, and why the rest are absent is not known. The V and J calls and the clone size are those of that table, but D and trimming were determined from the DNA. The sample table contains about 190,000 clones; only one count was recorded for roughly 91% of them. Jointly, the top ten make up 0.75% to 1% of the sample.

Interpreted using the paper, the time point label stands for: baseline before first vaccination. Vaccinee samples came from UK trials COV001 and COV002, including a single-blind randomized controlled phase 2/3 trial of AZD1222 (ChAdOx1 nCoV-19) in healthy adults. Trial participant PBMC samples were collected at day 0 and day 28 after the second dose for TCRbeta chain sequencing. The sequence came from an adult in good health. The rearrangement joined TRBV10-1 to TRBJ2-1; TRBD1 lines up with 10 middle nucleotides. Sequences were derived from peripheral blood, sampled on day 0 of AZD1222 vaccination. The DNA reads TGCGCCAGCAGTGAGTCCGGCGGACAGGGGGATGAGCAGTTCTTC. Protein translation: CASSESGGQGDEQFF.